Sequencing of this TCR beta chain was carried out in a study of T cells in Graves' hyperthyroidism and ophthalmopathy. Using RNA transcripts as the source, TCR beta CDR3 regions were amplified. Carried out on the TCR CDR3, a first-round RT-PCR used the HTBI primer set. From the multiplex PCR reads, TCRdb called clonotypes with MiXCR, one entry per CDR3 protein. This sample has about 360,000 distinct CDR3 sequences, with about 13% found just once. This clonotype was observed a handful of times. Exclusions: uncontrolled infection, other autoimmune disease, pregnancy, lactation. The CDR3 covers 14 residues. Germline V lookup: CDR1 SGHRS, CDR2 YFSETQ. Trimming left V 5 bases short and J 4 bases short, with 12 bases between.

This sequence was found in a woman aged 18 to 35 with Graves' hyperthyroidism. The chain couples TRBV5-1 to TRBJ2-2; no definite D call. Sequencing was performed on blood. CDR3 sequence: CASSPDMSTGELFF. In nucleotides, the CDR3 is TGCGCCAGCAGTCCCGACATGTCCACCGGGGAGCTGTTTTTT.